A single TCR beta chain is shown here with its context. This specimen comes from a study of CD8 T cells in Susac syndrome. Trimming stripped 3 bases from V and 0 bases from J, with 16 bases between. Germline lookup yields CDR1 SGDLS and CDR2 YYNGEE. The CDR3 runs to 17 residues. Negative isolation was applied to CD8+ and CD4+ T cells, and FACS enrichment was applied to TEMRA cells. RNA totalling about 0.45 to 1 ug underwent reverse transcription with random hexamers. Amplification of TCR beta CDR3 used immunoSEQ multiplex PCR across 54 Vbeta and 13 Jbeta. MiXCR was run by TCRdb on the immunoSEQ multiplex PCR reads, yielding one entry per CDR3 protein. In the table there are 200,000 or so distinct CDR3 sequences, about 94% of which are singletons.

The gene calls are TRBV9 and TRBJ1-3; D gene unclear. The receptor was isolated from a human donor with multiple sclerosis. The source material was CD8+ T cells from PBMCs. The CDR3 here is CASSAGGGVSSGNTIYF. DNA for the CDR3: TGTGCCAGCAGCGCCGGCGGTGGGGTTAGCTCTGGAAACACCATATATTTT.